This T cell receptor beta chain was profiled in a study of T cell responses to AZD1222 COVID-19 vaccine. Points from the study as a whole: Baseline seropositives among AZD1222 recipients totaled only 5 to 7. Spike-specific TCR depth and breadth grew after two AZD1222 doses.

The analysis combined second doses at about 4 or about 12 weeks. A remark on this clone: Its antigen is as yet unknown.

Clones were sequenced by immunoSEQ multiplex PCR, and TCRdb holds only the in-frame ones, with some missing. Of over 95,000 clones listed, roughly 88% are singletons. This TCR was sampled from an adult who received the AZD1222 COVID-19 vaccine. Sequencing used peripheral blood, obtained 28 days after the second AZD1222 dose.

CDR3 coding DNA: TGTGCCAGCAGTGAGAAAGCGGGGGGGCCTCCGTATACGCAGTATTTT. Translating gives CASSEKAGGPPYTQYF. The chain uses TRBV6-1 and TRBJ2-3; 10 bases align to TRBD2. The CDR3 consists of 16 residues. The germline CDR1 and CDR2 sequences are MNHNS and SASEGT. V lost 3 bases, J lost 7 bases, and 10 bases stayed unmatched.